The present TCR beta chain was sequenced within a study of T cells in Graves' hyperthyroidism and ophthalmopathy. Turning to the study itself: Before treatment of any kind, peripheral blood was taken at initial diagnosis. Findings of the study overall: Most clonotypes expanded in the thyroid (above 0.001) were also present in blood.

Template material for amplifying TCR beta CDR3 regions consisted of RNA transcripts. TCR CDR3 underwent first-round RT-PCR with the HTBI primer set. TCRdb itself ran the multiplex PCR reads through MiXCR, one entry per CDR3 protein. The data hold 300,000 to 500,000 distinct CDR3 sequences, with 15% observed a single time. This clonotype has a count of ten or more. Its antigen is not known. Graves' hyperthyroidism was deemed stable absent ophthalmopathy progression within 18 months. Sample: blood. This TCR was sampled from a woman in her twenties or thirties with Graves' hyperthyroidism.

The CDR3 DNA sequence: TGTGCCAGCAGTTGGGGACAGCCTGAAGAGACCCAGTACTTC. Encoded protein: CASSWGQPEETQYF. The J gene is TRBJ2-5, the V gene TRBV12-3 or TRBV12-4; 7 bases map to TRBD1. With V trimmed by 4 bases and J by 3 bases, 5 bases remained unmatched. There are 14 residues in the CDR3.